Below are 27 T cell receptor beta chains sequenced from a single sample in a study of OX40 agonist ivuxolimab in advanced cancers. The assay was immunoSEQ multiplex PCR, and TCRdb's table has in-frame clones only and misses some. The top ten hold about 5.5% of the sample, which has tens of thousands of clones, roughly four fifths seen once. The sample in question was CD4+ or CD8+ T cells sorted from blood, obtained in a trial of the OX40 agonist ivuxolimab. All receptors derive from an adult with an advanced solid tumor such as melanoma, head and neck, liver or kidney cancer.

This sequence joins TRBV7-9 and TRBJ2-5, with 10 bases fitting TRBD2. The germline CDR1 and CDR2 sequences are SEHNR and FQNEAQ (reference sequence). The CDR3 consists of 16 residues. J lost 4 bases, V lost 2 bases, and 7 bases had no gene match. The CDR3 region is CASSLRSLAGAETQYF. In DNA, the CDR3 is TGTGCCAGCAGCTTACGCAGTCTAGCGGGGGCAGAGACCCAGTACTTC.

The V gene is TRBV4-2, the J gene TRBJ1-4, with TRBD1 as a possible D gene (6 bases). Germline V gene lookup returns CDR1 LGHNA and CDR2 YNFKEQ. V shed 5 bases and J shed 7 bases, with 20 bases lying between them. The length of the CDR3 is 16 residues. CDR3 sequence reads: CASSARQAAAGEKLFF. CDR3 bases: TGTGCCAGCAGCGCCCGACAGGCCGCAGCGGGTGAAAAACTGTTTTTT.

The V call is TRBV7-2, the J call TRBJ1-5, with unresolved D. Germline-derived CDR1 and CDR2 are SGHTA and FQGNSA. Trimming shortened V by 5 bases and J by 6 bases, and 14 bases separated the two germline ends. The CDR3 totals 14 residues. The CDR3 reads CASSPGPLPQPQHF. DNA of the CDR3: TGTGCCAGCAGCCCAGGACCGCTCCCTCAGCCCCAGCATTTT.

The rearrangement joins TRBV10-3 to TRBJ2-2; TRBD1 aligns across 9 bases. J gave up 1 base and V 2 bases, and 2 bases lay outside the gene matches. The germline CDR1 and CDR2 sequences are ENHRY and SYGVKD. This CDR3 has 16 amino acids. In DNA, the CDR3 is TGTGCCATCAGTGAGGGGACAGGGCGGAACACCGGGGAGCTGTTTTTT. This codes for CAISEGTGRNTGELFF.

The V call is TRBV2, the J call TRBJ1-2; weak D call: TRBD1 (6 bases). The CDR3 has 15 amino acids. Germline V gives CDR1 SNHLY, CDR2 FYNNEI. V lost 5 bases and J lost 10, with 23 bases in between. This chain's CDR3 is CASSIPLSSDRPYTF. CDR3 DNA sequence: TGTGCCAGCAGTATACCACTCTCGTCCGACAGGCCCTACACCTTC.

The chain recombines TRBV10-3 with TRBJ1-6, with TRBD1 as a possible D gene (6 bases). Per germline, CDR1 ENHRY and CDR2 SYGVKD. V was shortened by 4 bases and J by 9 bases, with 28 bases between the two germline ends. The CDR3 loop spans 19 amino acids. The CDR3 loop is CAISANRVVRPAGVSPLHF. In DNA, the CDR3 is TGTGCCATCAGTGCGAACAGGGTAGTTAGGCCCGCCGGGGTTTCACCCCTCCACTTT.

This clone is a singleton in its sample. This rearrangement joins TRBV14 to TRBJ2-1; the match to TRBD2 covers 7 bases. Germline CDR1 reads SGHDN; CDR2 reads FVKESK. There are 15 residues in the CDR3. V shed 1 base, J shed 9 bases, and the junction held 9 bases outside the gene matches. CDR3 DNA: TGTGCCAGCAGCCAAGTCCGGGCACGCGGGAGTGAGCAGTTCTTC. Translation: CASSQVRARGSEQFF.

The V call is TRBV7-2, the J call TRBJ2-2; weak D call: TRBD2 (7 bases). The germline CDR1 and CDR2 sequences are SGHTA and FQGNSA. This CDR3 has 15 residues. Trimming left V 0 bases short and J 5 bases short, with 10 bases between. The CDR3 loop reads CASSLAGGPTGELFF. Written as DNA, the CDR3 is TGTGCCAGCAGCTTAGCGGGGGGGCCAACCGGGGAGCTGTTTTTT.

The chain couples TRBV7-2 to TRBJ1-1; D may be TRBD1 (5 bases). Trimming took 2 bases from V and 1 from J, leaving 8 bases between them. Germline V gene lookup returns CDR1 SGHTA and CDR2 FQGNSA. CDR3 length: 14 amino acids. In DNA form, the CDR3 reads TGTGCCAGCAGCTTACATGGGGGGAACACTGAAGCTTTCTTT. Residues: CASSLHGGNTEAFF.

The rearrangement uses TRBV5-5 and TRBJ2-1; 7 bases are a match to TRBD2. V gave up 3 bases and J gave up 5 bases; unmatched junction bases: 14. CDR3 length: 17 amino acids. CDR1 is SGHKS and CDR2 is YYEKEE in the germline V gene (reference sequence). CDR3 region: CASSSRGSWEGNNEQFF. As DNA, the CDR3 is TGTGCCAGCAGCTCACGGGGCTCATGGGAGGGTAACAATGAGCAGTTCTTC.

The chain uses TRBV19 and TRBJ2-7, with 7 bases lining up with TRBD1. CDR1 and CDR2 (germline): LNHDA, SQIVND (reference sequence). V dropped 3 bases and J dropped 2; count of bases not matched to a gene: 1. The CDR3 is 13 residues long. The chain's CDR3 is CASSIGTAYEQYF. The CDR3 region has the DNA TGTGCCAGTAGTATTGGGACAGCCTACGAGCAGTACTTC.

The V call is TRBV11-3, the J call TRBJ2-7; possible D gene TRBD1, 5 bases. Deletions cut 4 bases from V and 2 bases from J, with 12 bases between. CDR1 and CDR2 from the germline V gene are SGHNT and YENEEA. CDR3 length: 14 residues. This CDR3 reads CASSSSGNAYEQYF. CDR3 DNA sequence: TGTGCCAGCAGCTCATCAGGGAACGCCTACGAGCAGTACTTC.

This chain uses TRBV4-3 with TRBJ2-5, with 8 nucleotides matching TRBD2. This CDR3 contains 18 residues. Per the germline V gene, CDR1 is LGHNA and CDR2 is YSLEER. The V gene end was trimmed by 4 bases and the J gene end by 11 bases; junction bases not matched to a gene: 24. The CDR3 nucleotides are TGCGCCAGCAGCCTTCTGGCGGGGGCGGGAGGCGGGATTAGAGAGCAGTACTTC. Its translation is CASSLLAGAGGGIREQYF.

This sequence joins TRBV14 and TRBJ2-5, with D hard to call. This CDR3 has 12 amino acids. Germline loops: CDR1 SGHDN, CDR2 FVKESK. Deletions cut 7 bases from V and 4 bases from J, with 10 bases between. CDR3 region: CASTPWPETQYF. The CDR3 coding sequence is TGTGCCAGCACCCCGTGGCCAGAGACCCAGTACTTC.

The rearrangement joins TRBV28 to TRBJ1-5; maybe TRBD1 (6 bases). The germline CDR1 and CDR2 sequences are MDHEN and SYDVKM. Trimming stripped 6 bases from V and 5 bases from J, with 14 bases between. This CDR3 has 14 residues. The CDR3: CASSPGEVDQPQHF. The CDR3 DNA is TGTGCCAGCAGCCCAGGGGAGGTGGATCAGCCCCAGCATTTT.

The chain recombines TRBV2 with TRBJ1-1; no definite D call. This CDR3 is 13 amino acids long. Trimming removed 10 bases at V and 5 bases at J, with 17 bases between. Germline-derived CDR1 and CDR2 are SNHLY and FYNNEI. The DNA of the CDR3 is TGTGCCATTTCAACAGAGATCCTTACTGAAGCTTTCTTT. Translated, it gives CAISTEILTEAFF.

The chain joins TRBV4-1 to TRBJ2-1; 15 nucleotides match TRBD2. Germline CDR1 MGHRA, CDR2 YSYEKL. Trimming at V came to 1 base and at J to 2 bases, leaving 3 bases not matched to a gene. The CDR3 is 18 amino acids. CDR3 amino acids: CASSQVGTSGRPYNEQFF. CDR3 nucleotide sequence: TGCGCCAGCAGCCAAGTGGGGACTAGCGGGAGGCCCTACAATGAGCAGTTCTTC.

The chain carries TRBV7-8 and TRBJ1-1; 7 bases align to TRBD1. The J segment lost 2 bases and the V segment lost 5 bases, leaving 8 bases of the junction unmatched. CDR1 and CDR2 (germline): SGHVS, FQNEAQ. CDR3 length: 15 amino acids. Here the CDR3 DNA reads TGTGCCAGCAGCCCCCAGGGACAGCTCAACACTGAAGCTTTCTTT. Residues: CASSPQGQLNTEAFF.

The chain recombines TRBV28 with TRBJ2-3, with D possibly called TRBD1 or TRBD2 (5 bases each). The V gene lost 9 bases and the J gene lost 4 bases, with 14 bases spanning the gap. The CDR3 length is 13 residues. Germline loops: CDR1 MDHEN, CDR2 SYDVKM. The CDR3 sequence is CASTGGISDTQYF. The CDR3 DNA reads as TGTGCCAGTACTGGGGGAATCTCAGATACGCAGTATTTT.

V usage is TRBV9 and J usage is TRBJ2-3, with D perhaps TRBD1 (5 bases). V was trimmed by 4 bases and J by 6 bases, leaving 18 bases between them. The CDR3 totals 15 residues. Germline-derived CDR1 and CDR2 are SGDLS and YYNGEE. This CDR3 is CASSPLTKGLDTQYF. The CDR3, as DNA: TGTGCCAGCAGCCCACTGACGAAGGGGTTGGATACGCAGTATTTT.

The chain combines TRBV28 with TRBJ1-4, with D maybe TRBD1 (6 bases). The length of the CDR3 is 21 residues. Deletions cut 6 bases from V and 0 bases from J, with 29 bases between. CDR1 and CDR2 (germline): MDHEN, SYDVKM. The CDR3 nucleotides read TGTGCCAGCAGGGCCACCAACATTTACAGGGAATTAGTAGCAACTAATGAAAAACTGTTTTTT. Protein sequence: CASRATNIYRELVATNEKLFF.

This clone was observed a few times. This chain connects TRBV18 to TRBJ2-1; 9 nucleotides align to TRBD1. CDR3 length equals 19 residues. Germline assignment: CDR1 KGHSH and CDR2 LQKENI. The ends lost 5 bases at V and 2 bases at J; junction bases unmatched: 16. CDR3 DNA: TGTGCCAGCTCATTACCCCCGGGACAGGGACATTTTACCTACAATGAGCAGTTCTTC. As protein: CASSLPPGQGHFTYNEQFF.

The chain employs TRBV10-1 and TRBJ2-1, with 7 positions matching TRBD1. The CDR3 length is 15 residues. Germline loops: CDR1 WNHNN, CDR2 SYGVQD (reference sequence). V was pared by 6 bases and J by 4 bases, with 9 bases of the junction left unmatched. CDR3 residues: CASSTFRQGYNEQFF. CDR3 nucleotides: TGCGCCAGCAGCACCTTTAGACAGGGATACAATGAGCAGTTCTTC.

The rearrangement joins TRBV7-2 to TRBJ2-3, with D hard to call. Germline V lookup: CDR1 SGHTA, CDR2 FQGNSA. V lost 10 bases, J lost 0 bases, and 20 bases lay in between. The CDR3 runs to 16 residues. The CDR3 spells CATRSGGTTSTDTQYF. CDR3 DNA sequence: TGTGCCACCCGATCTGGCGGAACTACTAGCACAGATACGCAGTATTTT.

The chain has TRBV2 and TRBJ1-1; TRBD1 matches 8 bases. Germline V gene data show CDR1 as SNHLY and CDR2 as FYNNEI. CDR3 length equals 16 residues. Trimming removed 8 bases from V and 4 bases from J; junction bases left unmatched: 15. CDR3 region: CASRPFRTGGGTEAFF. As DNA, the CDR3 is TGTGCCAGCCGACCCTTCAGAACAGGGGGAGGCACTGAAGCTTTCTTT.

The rearrangement uses TRBV6-5 and TRBJ2-7; 8 bases match TRBD2. The CDR3 sequence is 14 residues long. CDR1 and CDR2 (germline): MNHEY, SVGAGI. The junction had 5 bases not matched to a gene; V was cut back by 0 bases and J by 7 bases. CDR3 sequence: CASSYSRGGLEQYV. In DNA form, the CDR3 reads TGTGCCAGCAGTTACTCCCGCGGGGGGCTGGAGCAGTACGTC.

This rearrangement joins TRBV5-1 to TRBJ1-5, with D perhaps TRBD1 (5 bases). The V gene lost 2 bases and the J gene lost 7 bases, with 10 bases spanning the gap. Germline V gives CDR1 SGHRS, CDR2 YFSETQ. The CDR3 is 13 amino acids. Here the CDR3 reads CASSFRGGQPQHF. CDR3 bases: TGCGCCAGCAGCTTTCGTGGGGGGCAGCCCCAGCATTTT.